These T cell receptor beta chains were read from a single sample in a study of blood T cell repertoires in COVID-19. Here immunoSEQ multiplex PCR was the method, and the copy in TCRdb shows in-frame clones only, minus some. The sample shows 250,000 to 300,000 clones, roughly 91% of them seen only once. The sample was PBMCs or T cells enriched from blood (not recorded which). All receptors derive from a woman between 50 and 59 years old who had been exposed to COVID-19. The CDR3 runs from the conserved cysteine through the conserved F or W. A D gene is named only where the DNA matches it firmly. Clone size is stated in some rows and not others, as once, few, many or a class when expanded.

d_gene	abundance	v_gene	j_gene	CDR3aa	CDR3nt
.	.	TRBV6-4	TRBJ1-6	CASRTESSYNSPLHF	TGTGCCAGCAGAACAGAGAGCTCCTATAATTCACCCCTCCACTTT
TRBD1	.	TRBV6-5	TRBJ2-2	CASSLQGAGELFF	TGTGCCAGCAGCCTCCAGGGGGCCGGGGAGCTGTTTTTT
TRBD1	.	TRBV7-7	TRBJ2-2	CASSRTGVTGELFF	TGTGCTAGCAGCCGGACAGGGGTCACCGGGGAGCTGTTTTTT
TRBD1	.	TRBV28	TRBJ2-7	CASRATGGFSYEQYF	TGTGCCAGCAGGGCTACAGGGGGGTTCTCCTACGAGCAGTACTTC
.	.	TRBV5-1	TRBJ1-6	CASSLEGKVNSPLHF	TGCGCCAGCAGCTTGGAGGGGAAGGTGAATTCACCCCTCCACTTT
.	.	TRBV13	TRBJ2-3	CASSLGQGSTDTQYF	TGTGCCAGCAGCTTAGGACAGGGTAGCACAGATACGCAGTATTTT
.	.	TRBV3-1/TRBV3-2	TRBJ2-5	CASSQSTGVRETQYF	TGTGCCAGCAGCCAATCCACGGGGGTTCGGGAGACCCAGTACTTC
.	.	TRBV19	TRBJ2-2	CASSPRRGGWNTGELFF	TGTGCCAGTAGTCCGAGGAGGGGGGGTTGGAACACCGGGGAGCTGTTTTTT
TRBD1	.	TRBV5-1	TRBJ1-6	CASSLERQGDNSPLHF	TGCGCCAGCAGCTTGGAGAGACAGGGAGATAATTCACCCCTCCACTTT
TRBD1	once	TRBV4-1	TRBJ1-6	CASSQDGTARDSPLHF	TGCGCCAGCAGCCAGGACGGGACAGCCCGGGATTCACCCCTCCACTTT
TRBD1	.	TRBV29-1	TRBJ2-7	CSVAGTGGSYEQYF	TGCAGCGTCGCAGGGACAGGGGGCTCCTACGAGCAGTACTTC
TRBD1	few	TRBV28	TRBJ2-7	CASRDRGQGAREQYF	TGTGCCAGCAGGGACCGGGGACAGGGGGCTCGCGAGCAGTACTTC
.	.	TRBV7-8	TRBJ2-7	CASSLASSYEQYF	TGTGCCAGCAGCTTAGCGTCCAGCTACGAGCAGTACTTC
.	.	TRBV7-8	TRBJ1-5	CASSLTDTGVHF	TGTGCCAGCAGCCTCACAGATACCGGTGTGCATTTT
.	.	TRBV27	TRBJ1-6	CASSLGPANSPLHF	TGTGCCAGCAGTTTGGGGCCGGCAAATTCACCCCTCCACTTT
.	.	TRBV2	TRBJ2-2	CASSTGTGELFF	TGTGCCAGCAGTACCGGGACCGGGGAGCTGTTTTTT
.	.	TRBV11-2	TRBJ1-1	CASSLSSSEAFF	TGTGCCAGCAGCTTAAGTAGTAGCGAAGCTTTCTTT
.	.	TRBV20-1	TRBJ1-2	CSARVRGGYTF	TGCAGTGCTAGAGTACGGGGTGGCTACACCTTC
.	.	TRBV2	TRBJ1-2	CASSEGAGGYTF	TGTGCCAGCAGTGAAGGTGCGGGGGGCTACACCTTC
.	.	TRBV7-9	TRBJ1-1	CASRPNGRTVMNTEAFF	TGTGCCAGCAGACCCAACGGCAGGACAGTCATGAACACTGAAGCTTTCTTT
.	.	TRBV27	TRBJ1-1	CASSFVFGQGNTEAFF	TGTGCCAGCAGTTTCGTTTTCGGGCAGGGGAACACTGAAGCTTTCTTT
TRBD2	once	TRBV10-3	TRBJ2-4	CAISESGGLAKNIQYF	TGTGCCATCAGTGAGTCGGGAGGGTTAGCCAAAAACATTCAGTACTTC
.	.	TRBV10-3	TRBJ1-1	CAISGRGANTEAFF	TGTGCCATCAGTGGTAGGGGCGCCAACACTGAAGCTTTCTTT
TRBD1	.	TRBV24-1	TRBJ2-3	CATSGTGGESIRTDTQYF	TGTGCCACCAGTGGCACAGGGGGTGAATCAATTCGCACAGATACGCAGTATTTT
TRBD1	.	TRBV3-1/TRBV3-2	TRBJ2-2	CASSQTGPGELFF	TGTGCCAGCAGCCAGACAGGGCCCGGGGAGCTGTTTTTT
TRBD1	.	TRBV5-6	TRBJ1-6	CASSFPTGGNSPLHF	TGTGCCAGCAGCTTTCCGACAGGGGGTAATTCACCCCTCCACTTT
.	.	TRBV19	TRBJ2-3	CASSSPGGRRGDTQYF	TGTGCCAGTAGTAGCCCCGGGGGGCGGAGGGGAGATACGCAGTATTTT
TRBD1	.	TRBV7-9	TRBJ2-7	CASSERDRTYEQYF	TGTGCCAGCAGCGAGAGGGACAGAACCTACGAGCAGTACTTC
TRBD2	.	TRBV24-1	TRBJ2-1	CATSDFLGTSSYNEQFF	TGTGCCACCAGTGATTTCCTGGGGACTAGCTCCTACAATGAGCAGTTCTTC
TRBD2	.	TRBV4-1	TRBJ2-3	CASSQEGSGGTDTQYF	TGCGCCAGCAGCCAAGAAGGTAGCGGGGGTACAGATACGCAGTATTTT
.	.	TRBV30	TRBJ1-1	CAWSRSYNGDEAFF	TGTGCCTGGAGTCGCAGTTATAACGGGGATGAAGCTTTCTTT
.	.	TRBV19	TRBJ1-6	CASRGSRASNSPLHF	TGTGCCAGTAGGGGTTCCAGGGCTAGTAATTCACCCCTCCACTTT
.	.	TRBV7-9	TRBJ2-7	CASSLRGSEEQYF	TGTGCCAGCAGCCTTCGGGGGAGTGAGGAGCAGTACTTC
.	.	TRBV5-8	TRBJ1-5	CASRYRDIGNQPQHF	TGTGCCAGCAGATACCGGGACATTGGCAATCAGCCCCAGCATTTT
.	.	TRBV5-1	TRBJ2-3	CASSLGADTDTQYF	TGCGCCAGCAGCTTGGGTGCAGATACAGATACGCAGTATTTT
TRBD2	.	TRBV3-1/TRBV3-2	TRBJ2-2	CASSPGLAGNTGELFF	TGTGCCAGCAGTCCTGGACTAGCGGGGAACACCGGGGAGCTGTTTTTT
.	.	TRBV4-1	TRBJ1-1	CASSQDQGLAFF	TGCGCCAGCAGCCAAGATCAGGGGTTGGCTTTCTTT
.	.	TRBV13	TRBJ1-1	CASSPRLGGRTEAFF	TGTGCCAGCAGCCCACGTTTAGGGGGAAGGACTGAAGCTTTCTTT
TRBD2	.	TRBV4-2	TRBJ2-1	CASSQDPASGTFYNEQFF	TGTGCCAGCAGCCAAGATCCGGCTAGCGGGACATTTTACAATGAGCAGTTCTTC
TRBD1	.	TRBV9	TRBJ2-1	CASSSWTGGNEQFF	TGTGCCAGCAGCTCTTGGACAGGGGGAAATGAGCAGTTCTTC
.	.	TRBV14	TRBJ1-6	CASSQGPGSPLHF	TGTGCCAGCAGCCAAGGACCCGGGTCCCCCCTCCACTTT
TRBD1	.	TRBV5-4	TRBJ1-1	CASSVRGQGMNTEAFF	TGTGCCAGCAGCGTCCGGGGACAGGGTATGAACACTGAAGCTTTCTTT
TRBD1	.	TRBV19	TRBJ1-1	CASSIDPGQGARGAFF	TGTGCCAGTAGTATAGATCCGGGACAGGGGGCGCGGGGAGCTTTCTTT
TRBD1	.	TRBV2	TRBJ2-7	CASRAQGAVGEQYF	TGTGCCAGCAGAGCCCAGGGGGCGGTAGGTGAGCAGTACTTC
.	.	TRBV18	TRBJ1-1	CASSGGGVNTEAFF	TGTGCCAGCTCTGGGGGAGGGGTGAACACTGAAGCTTTCTTT
.	.	TRBV7-6	TRBJ2-5	CASSLALVVGGSQETQYF	TGTGCCAGCAGCTTAGCGCTTGTCGTGGGGGGATCCCAAGAGACCCAGTACTTC
TRBD1	.	TRBV12-3/TRBV12-4	TRBJ2-7	CASSLWLGTGRYF	TGTGCCAGCAGTTTATGGTTGGGGACAGGACGGTACTTC
TRBD1	.	TRBV23-1	TRBJ1-5	CASSGQGAYQPQHF	TGCGCCAGCAGCGGGCAGGGGGCATATCAGCCCCAGCATTTT
.	.	TRBV28	TRBJ1-4	CASTPTGWGEKLFF	TGTGCCAGCACACCTACAGGGTGGGGTGAAAAACTGTTTTTT
.	.	TRBV6-5	TRBJ1-1	CASTNTPNTEAFF	TGTGCCAGCACCAATACACCCAACACTGAAGCTTTCTTT
.	once	TRBV5-4	TRBJ1-2	CASSLDPGGKRSYGYTF	TGTGCCAGCAGCTTGGACCCCGGCGGGAAACGTTCCTATGGCTACACCTTC
TRBD2	.	TRBV7-2	TRBJ2-5	CASSIHGAGGQETQYF	TGTGCCAGCAGCATCCACGGAGCGGGGGGCCAAGAGACCCAGTACTTC
.	.	TRBV5-4	TRBJ1-1	CASSGGLNTEAFF	TGTGCCAGCAGCGGTGGCTTGAACACTGAAGCTTTCTTT